This is a list of T cell receptor beta chains from one sample in a study of blood T cell repertoires in COVID-19. Using immunoSEQ multiplex PCR, the repertoire was profiled, and TCRdb retains in-frame clones only, with some absent. This table holds around 170,000 clones, 84% found once. Source material: peripheral blood. Every receptor here comes from a man aged 25 to 40 with active or convalescent COVID-19. CDR3s include the opening cysteine and the closing phenylalanine or tryptophan. The D gene is left open where the match is weak. Some rows mark clone size as missing; the rest say once, few, many or name a class of expanded clone.

V	size	D	J	DNA	CDR3
TRBV5-1	NA	TRBD1	TRBJ2-2	TGCGCCACCCGGGACAGGACGACCGGGGAGCTGTTTTTT	CATRDRTTGELFF
TRBV5-1	once	TRBD1	TRBJ2-5	TGCGCCAGCAGCTTGGCGGACAGGGAAGGGACCCAGTACTTC	CASSLADREGTQYF
TRBV10-3	NA	NA	TRBJ1-1	TGTGCCACCGGTCAAGAGGGCACTGAAGCTTTCTTT	CATGQEGTEAFF
TRBV30	once	TRBD1	TRBJ2-1	TGTGCCTGGAGTGGGACAGGGAGTAACGAGCAGTTCTTC	CAWSGTGSNEQFF
TRBV29-1	few	NA	TRBJ1-1	TGCAGCGTTCTGGACGGGGGGAACACTGAAGCTTTCTTT	CSVLDGGNTEAFF
TRBV29-1	NA	NA	TRBJ1-5	TGCAGCGGACAGGGCAATCAGCCCCAGCATTTT	CSGQGNQPQHF
TRBV15	NA	NA	TRBJ1-5	TGTGCCACCAGCAGAGCTGGGGAGGGCAATCAGCCCCAGCATTTT	CATSRAGEGNQPQHF
TRBV7-7	NA	TRBD1	TRBJ2-1	TGTGCTAGCAGCTTTGACAGGGGTGGTGAGCAGTTCTTC	CASSFDRGGEQFF
TRBV27	NA	TRBD1	TRBJ1-1	TGTGCCAGCAGTTTCGGCGGACAGGGGGCGGCCGATGAAGCTTTCTTT	CASSFGGQGAADEAFF
TRBV12-3/TRBV12-4	NA	TRBD1	TRBJ1-2	TGTGCCAGCAGTTCCGACAGGGGGCTCGGCTACACCTTC	CASSSDRGLGYTF
TRBV30	NA	TRBD1	TRBJ2-7	TGTGCCTGGAGACCCGGGACAGGGGGATTACACCCCCTCTACGAGCAGTACTTC	CAWRPGTGGLHPLYEQYF
TRBV5-1	NA	NA	TRBJ1-2	TGCGCCAGCAGCTTTGGGCGGGACGCCGGGGGCTACACCTTC	CASSFGRDAGGYTF
TRBV18	NA	TRBD1	TRBJ1-6	TGTGCCAGCTCGCCAGGGGGACAGGCTAATTCACCCCTCCACTTT	CASSPGGQANSPLHF
TRBV5-1	NA	TRBD2	TRBJ2-5	TGCGCCAGCAGTACCTTTCGGACTAGCGGGCAAGAGACCCAGTACTTC	CASSTFRTSGQETQYF
TRBV30	NA	TRBD1	TRBJ1-4	TGTGCCTGGAGCTTAGGAGGGGGCGGAGGGGAAAAACTGTTTTTT	CAWSLGGGGGEKLFF
TRBV11-2	NA	TRBD1	TRBJ1-4	TGTGCCAGCAAAATCGGACAGGGGACTAATGAAAAACTGTTTTTT	CASKIGQGTNEKLFF
TRBV5-1	NA	TRBD2	TRBJ2-1	TGCGCCAGCAGCTTTGGAGCGGGGGATTACAATGAGCAGTTCTTC	CASSFGAGDYNEQFF
TRBV4-3	NA	NA	TRBJ1-1	TGCGCCAGCAGCCAAGAATCCCCCGGGAGCACTGAAGCTTTCTTT	CASSQESPGSTEAFF
TRBV7-7	NA	TRBD2	TRBJ2-1	TGTGCTAGCAGCTTAAATCCGGGGGGTAAAAATGAGCAGTTCTTC	CASSLNPGGKNEQFF
TRBV13	NA	TRBD1	TRBJ1-2	TGTGCCAGCAGCCTGACAGGGGACTATGGCTACACCTTC	CASSLTGDYGYTF
TRBV7-2	NA	TRBD1	TRBJ1-2	TGTGCCAGCAGCCCGGGGGACAGGGGGCGGAGGGGCTACACCTTC	CASSPGDRGRRGYTF
TRBV14	NA	TRBD2	TRBJ2-1	TGTGCCAGCAGCCTCCAGCGGGAGGGAGGTGAGCAGTTCTTC	CASSLQREGGEQFF
TRBV4-1	NA	NA	TRBJ1-1	TGCGCCAGCAGCCATCCGTCAGGCCATGGGAACACTGAAGCTTTCTTT	CASSHPSGHGNTEAFF
TRBV5-4	NA	TRBD2	TRBJ2-1	TGTGCCAGCAGCGGGACTAGCGGGGTATACAATGAGCAGTTCTTC	CASSGTSGVYNEQFF
TRBV5-1	NA	NA	TRBJ2-1	TGCGCCAGCAGCTTCCGTAACCCGCGGGACAATGAGCAGTTCTTC	CASSFRNPRDNEQFF
TRBV7-2	NA	TRBD1	TRBJ1-6	TGTGCCAGCAGCTTAGCCCGAGGGGGCAGGTCACCCCTCCACTTT	CASSLARGGRSPLHF
TRBV5-4	NA	TRBD1	TRBJ1-3	TGTGCCAGCAGCCTCGGACAGGGAGCCGGAAACACCATATATTTT	CASSLGQGAGNTIYF
TRBV27	NA	NA	TRBJ1-5	TGTGCCAGCAGTCAATGGGGGGGCGTAATCAATAGCAATCAGCCCCAGCATTTT	CASSQWGGVINSNQPQHF
TRBV30	NA	NA	TRBJ1-4	TGTGCCTGGGGCAGGGAGGGAGCTAATGAAAAACTGTTTTTT	CAWGREGANEKLFF
TRBV19	NA	NA	TRBJ1-2	TGTGCCAGTAGTGTAACACGGGATAGAGGCTCCTATGGCTACACCTTC	CASSVTRDRGSYGYTF
TRBV2	NA	NA	TRBJ1-4	TGTGCCAGCAGAGAGGGGGCAACTAATGAAAAACTGTTTTTT	CASREGATNEKLFF
TRBV10-3	NA	TRBD2	TRBJ2-2	TGTGCCATCAGTGACGGCGGGGGGCTAAACACCGGGGAGCTGTTTTTT	CAISDGGGLNTGELFF
TRBV28	many	TRBD1	TRBJ2-5	TGTGCCAGCAGTTCTTTAGGGACAGGGGCACAAGAGACCCAGTACTTC	CASSSLGTGAQETQYF
TRBV30	NA	TRBD1	TRBJ1-1	TGTGCCCGGTCTTTCGACAGGGGGACTGAAGCTTTCTTT	CARSFDRGTEAFF
TRBV30	NA	NA	TRBJ2-5	TGTGCCTGGAGTGAGGGGGGGTTACAAGAGACCCAGTACTTC	CAWSEGGLQETQYF
TRBV30	NA	NA	TRBJ1-2	TGTGCCTGGACACCGGGACATTCTGGCTACACCTTC	CAWTPGHSGYTF
TRBV9	NA	NA	TRBJ1-5	TGTGCCAGCAGCGTAGGGCCAGGGGGCAATCAGCCCCAGCATTTT	CASSVGPGGNQPQHF
TRBV19	NA	TRBD1	TRBJ1-1	TGTGCCAGTAGCGTCCAGGGGGCTGAAGCTTTCTTT	CASSVQGAEAFF
TRBV27	NA	TRBD1	TRBJ1-4	TGTGCCAGCAGTTCGCGACAGGGGGAGGGTAATGAAAAACTGTTTTTT	CASSSRQGEGNEKLFF
TRBV6-5	NA	NA	TRBJ1-4	TGTGCCAGCAGCCTCTTAGGAGGCACTAATGAAAAACTGTTTTTT	CASSLLGGTNEKLFF
TRBV25-1	NA	TRBD2	TRBJ2-1	TGTGCCAGCAGTGCGCGACTAGCGGGAGGACCCAATGAGCAGTTCTTC	CASSARLAGGPNEQFF
TRBV27	NA	TRBD2	TRBJ2-1	TGTGCCAGCAGTTTAAAACCCGGGACTACCTACAATGAGCAGTTCTTC	CASSLKPGTTYNEQFF
TRBV4-1	NA	NA	TRBJ2-7	TGCGCCAGCAGCCAAGACTCGGAGATCTCCTACGAGCAGTACTTC	CASSQDSEISYEQYF
TRBV7-2	NA	TRBD2	TRBJ2-3	TGTGCCAGCAGCTTAGCGACGAGCGGGAGTAGATATACGCAGTATTTT	CASSLATSGSRYTQYF
TRBV18	NA	NA	TRBJ1-6	TGTGCCAGCTCATCCACGGAGAAGAGCTCCTATAATTCACCCCTCCACTTT	CASSSTEKSSYNSPLHF
TRBV19	once	TRBD1	TRBJ1-3	TGTGCCAGTAGTTGGGGACAGGGCGGCTCTGGAAACACCATATATTTT	CASSWGQGGSGNTIYF
TRBV4-1	NA	TRBD1	TRBJ1-1	TGCGCCAGCAGCACGGACAGGGGGAACACTGAAGCTTTCTTT	CASSTDRGNTEAFF
TRBV5-6	NA	TRBD2	TRBJ2-3	TGTGCCAGCAGCTTATTCAGCGGGGGGAGCACAGATACGCAGTATTTT	CASSLFSGGSTDTQYF
TRBV19	NA	TRBD1	TRBJ2-2	TGTGCCAGTAGTGTGGGGACAGCCGTAACCGGGGAGCTGTTTTTT	CASSVGTAVTGELFF
TRBV28	NA	NA	TRBJ2-5	TGTGCCAGCTTTGGTGTGGGACACCCTGAGACCCAGTACTTC	CASFGVGHPETQYF
TRBV3-1/TRBV3-2	NA	NA	TRBJ2-3	TGTGCCAGCAGCCCCCGGGACAAAACCTCTAGCACAGATACGCAGTATTTT	CASSPRDKTSSTDTQYF
TRBV6-2/TRBV6-3	once	TRBD1	TRBJ2-3	TGTGCCAGCAGTTACGGCTTGGAAGGGGGCGATACGCAGTATTTT	CASSYGLEGGDTQYF
TRBV25-1	NA	NA	TRBJ1-3	TGTGCCAGCAGTCTTGGGGAGGACTCTGGAAACACCATATATTTT	CASSLGEDSGNTIYF
TRBV2	NA	TRBD1	TRBJ1-2	TGTGCCAGCAGGGACAGGTCGTATGGCTACACCTTC	CASRDRSYGYTF
TRBV12-3/TRBV12-4	NA	NA	TRBJ2-2	TGTGCCAGCAGTTTAAGGGGCCGGGAGCTGTTTTTT	CASSLRGRELFF
TRBV5-6	NA	NA	TRBJ1-1	TGTGCCAGCAGCGTCGGGGTAAGGAACACTGAAGCTTTCTTT	CASSVGVRNTEAFF
TRBV6-2/TRBV6-3	NA	TRBD1	TRBJ1-2	TGTGCCAGCAGTTACTCGGGACAGGGGGTCGGCTACACCTTC	CASSYSGQGVGYTF
TRBV12-5	NA	NA	TRBJ1-5	TGTGCTAGCTCTGACGGGACTGGGAATCAGCCCCAGCATTTT	CASSDGTGNQPQHF
TRBV6-5	NA	NA	TRBJ2-6	TGTGCCAGCAGTTACCCCGACTTCTCTGGGGCCAACGTCCTGACTTTC	CASSYPDFSGANVLTF
TRBV11-3	once	TRBD2	TRBJ2-5	TGTGCCAGCAGCCCGGGGACTAGCGGGACCCTTAGGCTGGAGACCCAGTACTTC	CASSPGTSGTLRLETQYF